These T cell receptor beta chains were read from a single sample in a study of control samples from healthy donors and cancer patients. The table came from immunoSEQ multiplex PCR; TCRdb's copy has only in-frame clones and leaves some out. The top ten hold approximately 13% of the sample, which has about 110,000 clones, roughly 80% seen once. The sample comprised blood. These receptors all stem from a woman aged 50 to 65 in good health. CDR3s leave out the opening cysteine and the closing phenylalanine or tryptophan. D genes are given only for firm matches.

AWSVLQNYGYT TRBV30 - TRBJ1-2
ASSPPTASSGNTIY TRBV18 - TRBJ1-3
ASSLRAGMNTEAF TRBV7-3 - TRBJ1-1
ASSEGRQETQY TRBV19 - TRBJ2-5
ASSSLFRGNTEAF TRBV27 - TRBJ1-1
ASRRQGQSTDTQY TRBV23-1 TRBD1 TRBJ2-3
ASSEWTARDTEAF TRBV2 - TRBJ1-1
ASSLRVTGATEAF TRBV28 TRBD1 TRBJ1-1
ASSLEVLAGLNEQF TRBV7-9 TRBD2 TRBJ2-1
ATSRDVSDTQY TRBV15 - TRBJ2-3
ASSLPNQPQH TRBV7-2 - TRBJ1-5
ASSLRLGTEAF TRBV11-2 - TRBJ1-1
ASSASLRGNTIY TRBV9 - TRBJ1-3
ASSLILGRNTGELF TRBV5-4 - TRBJ2-2
ASSYSTSGSLNEQF TRBV6-2/TRBV6-3 TRBD2 TRBJ2-1
ASSFIEGNTEAF TRBV5-4 - TRBJ1-1
ASSLVSSGEQY TRBV11-2 - TRBJ2-7
ATSTTGPYNEQF TRBV24-1 TRBD1 TRBJ2-1
AISESVDRDEQY TRBV10-3 TRBD1 TRBJ2-7
ASSETGVARTF TRBV2 - TRBJ1-1
ASSPIRDQETQY TRBV7-9 - TRBJ2-5
ASSLEPTDTQY TRBV5-6 - TRBJ2-3
ASSPRYRPSSYEQY TRBV18 - TRBJ2-7
ASSVSGTGLNSGNTIY TRBV9 TRBD1 TRBJ1-3
ASSSSSGAQETQY TRBV5-1 TRBD2 TRBJ2-5
ASSITGETQY TRBV19 - TRBJ2-5
ASTPTGTYGYT TRBV12-3/TRBV12-4 TRBD1 TRBJ1-2
ASSALAEDNRNEQF TRBV27 TRBD2 TRBJ2-1
AWSPDSSGNTIY TRBV30 - TRBJ1-3
ASSVGTGELF TRBV9 - TRBJ2-2
ASSQDPRGTSYEQY TRBV4-3 - TRBJ2-7
ASSYGQGVSPLH TRBV6-5 TRBD1 TRBJ1-6
ASSSKLADRFFQPQH TRBV5-5 TRBD1 TRBJ1-5
ASSLSAGVLINPQH TRBV27 - TRBJ1-5
ASSYPLSRGYT TRBV6-2/TRBV6-3 - TRBJ1-2
ASSLIAGVVYEQY TRBV5-5 TRBD2 TRBJ2-7
ATSTRRGGDDTQY TRBV11-3 TRBD2 TRBJ2-3
AWNPRVGSYEQY TRBV30 - TRBJ2-7
ASSPGQGTTEAF TRBV5-1 TRBD1 TRBJ1-1
ASSQTSGIPNEQF TRBV7-9 TRBD2 TRBJ2-1
ASNDRTGPQH TRBV12-3/TRBV12-4 - TRBJ1-5
ASSPARESYGYT TRBV9 - TRBJ1-2